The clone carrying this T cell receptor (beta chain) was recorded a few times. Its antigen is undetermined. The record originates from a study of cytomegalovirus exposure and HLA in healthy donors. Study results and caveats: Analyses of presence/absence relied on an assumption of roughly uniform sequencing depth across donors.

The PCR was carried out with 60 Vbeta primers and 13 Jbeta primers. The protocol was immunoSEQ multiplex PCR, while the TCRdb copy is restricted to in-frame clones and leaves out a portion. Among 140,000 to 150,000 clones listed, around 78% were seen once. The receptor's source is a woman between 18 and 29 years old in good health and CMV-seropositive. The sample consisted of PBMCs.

Here the CDR3 reads CASSLSQGKVVYEQYF. The CDR3 DNA reads as TGTGCCAGCAGCCTCTCACAGGGTAAGGTCGTCTACGAGCAGTACTTC. The V gene is TRBV7-2, the J gene TRBJ2-7, with D possibly being TRBD1 (6 bases). Looked up from germline, CDR1 is SGHTA and CDR2 is FQGNSA. Trimming removed 5 bases from V and 3 bases from J, with 20 bases in between. The CDR3 consists of 16 residues. The complete variable domain, with remaining parts taken from reference TRBV7-2 and TRBJ2-7, reads GAGVSQSPSNKVTEKGKDVELRCDPISGHTALYWYRQSLGQGLEFLIYFQGNSAPDKSGLPSDRFSAERTGGSVSTLTIQRTQQEDSAVYLCASSLSQGKVVYEQYFGPGTRLTVT.